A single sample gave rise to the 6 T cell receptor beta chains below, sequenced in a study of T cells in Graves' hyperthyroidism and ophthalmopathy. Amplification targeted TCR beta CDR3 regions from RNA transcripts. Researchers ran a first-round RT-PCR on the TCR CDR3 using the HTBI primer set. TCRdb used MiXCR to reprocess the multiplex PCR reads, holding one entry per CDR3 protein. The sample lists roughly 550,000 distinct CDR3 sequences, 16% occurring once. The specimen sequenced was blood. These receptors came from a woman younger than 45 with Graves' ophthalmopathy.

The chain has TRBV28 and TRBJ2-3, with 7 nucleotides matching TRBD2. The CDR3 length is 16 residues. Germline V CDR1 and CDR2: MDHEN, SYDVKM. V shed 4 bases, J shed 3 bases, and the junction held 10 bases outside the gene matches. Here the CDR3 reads CASSSPWAGATDTQYF. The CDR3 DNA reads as TGTGCCAGCAGTTCCCCGTGGGCGGGAGCAACAGATACGCAGTATTTT.

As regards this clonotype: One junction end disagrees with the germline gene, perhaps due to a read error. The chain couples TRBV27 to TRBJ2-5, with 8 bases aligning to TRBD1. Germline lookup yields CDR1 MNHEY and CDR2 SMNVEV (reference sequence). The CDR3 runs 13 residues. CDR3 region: CASTDDTRTGLNF. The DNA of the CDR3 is TGTGCCAGCACGGACGACACCCGGACAGGGTTGAACTTC.

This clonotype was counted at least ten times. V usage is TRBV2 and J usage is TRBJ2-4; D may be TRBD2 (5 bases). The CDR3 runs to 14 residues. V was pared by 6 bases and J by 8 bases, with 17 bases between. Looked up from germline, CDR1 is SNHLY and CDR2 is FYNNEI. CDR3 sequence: CASRSQPQEDIQYF. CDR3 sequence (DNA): TGTGCCAGCAGGTCCCAGCCCCAGGAGGACATTCAGTACTTC. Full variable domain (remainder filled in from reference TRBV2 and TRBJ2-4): EPEVTQTPSHQVTQMGQEVILRCVPISNHLYFYWYRQILGQKVEFLVSFYNNEISEKSEIFDDQFSVERPDGSNFTLKIRSTKLEDSAMYFCASRSQPQEDIQYFGAGTRLSVL.

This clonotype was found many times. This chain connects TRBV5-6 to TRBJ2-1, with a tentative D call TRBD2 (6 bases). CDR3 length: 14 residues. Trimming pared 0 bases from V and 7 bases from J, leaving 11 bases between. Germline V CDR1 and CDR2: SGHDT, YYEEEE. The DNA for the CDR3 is TGTGCCAGCAGCTTGGCGGGGGATCAGAATGAGCAGTTCTTC. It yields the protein CASSLAGDQNEQFF.

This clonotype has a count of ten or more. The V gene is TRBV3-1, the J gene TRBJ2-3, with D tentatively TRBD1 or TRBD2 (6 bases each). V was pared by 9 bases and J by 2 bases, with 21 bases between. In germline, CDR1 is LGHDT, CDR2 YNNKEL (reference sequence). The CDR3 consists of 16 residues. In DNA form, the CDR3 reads TGTGCCAGTTCCTCTCGGGGGCCGACAGACACAGATACGCAGTATTTT. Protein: CASSSRGPTDTDTQYF.

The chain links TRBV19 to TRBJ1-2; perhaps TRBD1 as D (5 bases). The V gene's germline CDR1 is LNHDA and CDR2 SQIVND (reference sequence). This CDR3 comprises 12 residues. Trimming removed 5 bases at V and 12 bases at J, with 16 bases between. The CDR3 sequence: CASSGRRVADTF. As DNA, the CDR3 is TGTGCCAGTAGTGGGCGCAGGGTAGCCGACACCTTC.